Each of the 9 T cell receptor beta chains below was sequenced from the same sample in a study of T cell responses to AZD1222 COVID-19 vaccine. TCRdb's copy holds only in-frame clones and misses some; the assay was immunoSEQ multiplex PCR. The sample holds 110,000 or so clones, 86% seen once. The material was peripheral blood, obtained on day 0 of AZD1222 vaccination. The receptors derive from an adult in good health.

This clone was detected once. The V and J genes are TRBV18 and TRBJ1-1; no clear D. Germline CDR1 and CDR2: KGHSH and LQKENI. V shed 5 bases and J shed 1 base, with 20 bases lying between them. The CDR3 covers 17 residues. For the CDR3, the DNA is TGTGCCAGCTCAGCCAGCGCCGGAAGAGTAGGGAACACTGAAGCTTTCTTT. Amino acids: CASSASAGRVGNTEAFF.

This chain uses TRBV6-5 with TRBJ2-7; 10 bases fit TRBD1. The CDR3 runs to 14 residues. Trimming at V came to 6 bases and at J to 2 bases, leaving 4 bases not matched to a gene. Germline CDR1 reads MNHEY; CDR2 reads SVGAGI. CDR3 protein: CASRPGTGAYEQYF. The CDR3 DNA reads TGTGCCAGCAGGCCCGGGACAGGGGCCTACGAGCAGTACTTC.

The V call is TRBV5-5, the J call TRBJ2-7, with a weak D call TRBD2 (5 bases). V was shortened by 4 bases and J by 3 bases, with 14 bases between the two germline ends. This CDR3 is 14 amino acids long. The germline V gene encodes CDR1 SGHKS and CDR2 YYEKEE (reference sequence). The CDR3 nucleotides read TGTGCCAGCAGCCGTATTATCGGGGTCTACGAGCAGTACTTC. Residues: CASSRIIGVYEQYF.

This clone was found a few times. The V call is TRBV10-3, the J call TRBJ2-7, with D perhaps TRBD1 (6 bases). The V gene lost 6 bases and the J gene lost 0 bases, with 18 bases spanning the gap. The CDR3 covers 16 residues. Germline lookup yields CDR1 ENHRY and CDR2 SYGVKD. The CDR3: CAIRGASQGSSYEQYF. The CDR3 DNA is TGTGCCATCAGGGGGGCATCTCAGGGTTCCTCCTACGAGCAGTACTTC.

This chain uses TRBV30 with TRBJ1-6, with TRBD1 identical over 10 bases. Per germline, CDR1 GTSNPN and CDR2 SVGIG (reference sequence). The CDR3 contains 15 residues. Trimming removed 3 bases from V and 8 bases from J; junction bases left unmatched: 7. In DNA, the CDR3 is TGTGCCTGGAGCTCCCTGACAGGGGGCGATTCACCCCTCCACTTT. Translation gives CAWSSLTGGDSPLHF.

The table lists this clone with a count of one. This chain connects TRBV6-5 to TRBJ2-1; the match to TRBD2 covers 9 bases. This CDR3 is built from 14 residues. Unmatched junction bases numbered 8, after V lost 7 bases and J lost 7 bases. CDR1 is MNHEY and CDR2 is SVGAGI in the germline V gene. The DNA of the CDR3 is TGTGCCAGCAAGGGGACTAGCTTTCGAAATGAGCAGTTCTTC. Translation gives CASKGTSFRNEQFF.

The chain is built from TRBV18 and TRBJ1-1, with D possibly matching TRBD1 (5 bases). There are 16 residues in the CDR3. Trimming removed 0 bases from V and 1 base from J, with 12 bases in between. Germline CDR1 KGHSH, CDR2 LQKENI. CDR3 nucleotides: TGTGCCAGCTCACCACCCTCCCTGGGGGGGAACACTGAAGCTTTCTTT. Translation gives CASSPPSLGGNTEAFF.

V gene TRBV28 combines with J gene TRBJ2-2; no clear D gene. V was clipped by 5 bases and J by 2 bases, with 12 bases between them. The CDR3 is made up of 15 amino acids. Germline V gene lookup returns CDR1 MDHEN and CDR2 SYDVKM. CDR3 sequence: CASSLYLSNTGELFF. CDR3 sequence (DNA): TGTGCCAGCAGTCTGTACTTGTCCAACACCGGGGAGCTGTTTTTT.

The V call is TRBV5-4, the J call TRBJ2-5, with D possibly TRBD2 on 6 matching bases. Trimming pared 2 bases from V and 4 bases from J, leaving 9 bases between. CDR1 is SGHNT, CDR2 YYREEE, per germline (reference sequence). CDR3 size: 13 residues. CDR3: CASSFQGGETQYF. CDR3 DNA sequence: TGTGCCAGCAGCTTTCAGGGAGGAGAGACCCAGTACTTC.